The 15 T cell receptor beta chains listed next were all sequenced from one sample in a study of OX40 agonist ivuxolimab in advanced cancers. Some clones are missing from TCRdb's copy, which holds only in-frame ones; the method was immunoSEQ multiplex PCR. The sample yields about 100,000 clones, approximately 87% seen once. The source material was CD4+ or CD8+ T cells sorted from blood, sampled in a trial of the OX40 agonist ivuxolimab. Source of these receptors: an adult with an advanced solid tumor such as melanoma, head and neck, liver or kidney cancer.

The CDR3 region is CATYLWQGGGDTQYF. CDR3 DNA: TGTGCCACCTATTTATGGCAGGGCGGAGGAGATACGCAGTATTTT. The J gene is TRBJ2-3, the V gene TRBV15, with D perhaps given as TRBD1 or TRBD2 (5 bases each). The CDR3 loop spans 15 amino acids. CDR1 is LNHNV, CDR2 YYDKDF, per germline (reference sequence). V was cut by 8 bases and J by 5 bases, with 20 bases left in between.

The rearrangement joins TRBV7-2 to TRBJ2-5; 8 bases fit TRBD2. The germline CDR1 and CDR2 sequences are SGHTA and FQGNSA. The CDR3 runs 16 residues. Losses at the gene ends were 8 bases for V and 2 bases for J; bases not matched to a gene: 13. The CDR3: CASGPRAGGRQETQYF. CDR3 nucleotide sequence: TGTGCCAGCGGCCCGCGGGCGGGGGGCCGTCAAGAGACCCAGTACTTC.

The chain uses TRBV4-1 and TRBJ1-4; 7 nucleotides agree with TRBD1. CDR1 MGHRA and CDR2 YSYEKL come from the germline V gene. This CDR3 is built from 15 residues. The trim removed 7 bases at V and 4 bases at J, leaving 9 bases unmatched. The CDR3 is CASTFRQGLNEKLFF. The CDR3 DNA follows: TGCGCCAGCACATTCAGACAGGGCCTTAATGAAAAACTGTTTTTT.

V usage is TRBV20-1 and J usage is TRBJ2-3, with D perhaps TRBD1 (6 bases). CDR3 length: 11 residues. V was shortened by 5 bases and J by 6 bases, with 9 bases between the two germline ends. Germline V gene lookup returns CDR1 DFQATT and CDR2 SNEGSKA (reference sequence). CDR3: CSAHREDTQYF. CDR3 nucleotide sequence: TGCAGTGCTCACAGGGAGGATACGCAGTATTTT.

The chain employs TRBV29-1 and TRBJ1-1, with 8 bases identical to TRBD1. V was clipped by 6 bases and J by 4 bases; unmatched bases: 7. The CDR3 has 13 residues. Germline V gives CDR1 SQVTM, CDR2 ANQGSEA. The CDR3 spells CSVHQTGGTEAFF. The CDR3 bases are TGCAGCGTCCACCAAACAGGGGGCACTGAAGCTTTCTTT.

CDR3 region: CASSRESSYNEQFF. As DNA, the CDR3 is TGTGCCAGCAGCCGGGAGAGCTCCTACAATGAGCAGTTCTTC. This rearrangement joins TRBV6-5 to TRBJ2-1; perhaps TRBD2 as D (6 bases). Germline V gives CDR1 MNHEY, CDR2 SVGAGI. Trimming left V 6 bases short and J 0 bases short, with 9 bases between. The CDR3 runs to 14 residues.

The chain uses TRBV4-1 and TRBJ1-4; weak D call: TRBD1 (6 bases). CDR3 length: 16 residues. Trimming took off 3 bases at V and 3 bases at J, with 14 bases between the two ends. The V gene's germline CDR1 is MGHRA and CDR2 YSYEKL. The CDR3, as DNA: TGCGCCAGCAGCCAGGCTACGGGGGCATCTAATGAAAAACTGTTTTTT. This encodes CASSQATGASNEKLFF.

The chain uses TRBV12-5 and TRBJ2-1, with 13 bases matching TRBD2. Looked up from germline, CDR1 is LGHNT and CDR2 is FRNRAP. The CDR3 contains 16 residues. With V trimmed by 7 bases and J by 8 bases, 11 bases remained unmatched. The CDR3 here is CASVLTGLAGVDEQFF. Written as DNA, the CDR3 is TGTGCTAGTGTTCTCACCGGACTAGCGGGGGTCGATGAGCAGTTCTTC.

This chain connects TRBV7-2 to TRBJ1-1; 11 bases map to TRBD1. The CDR3 is 15 residues long. From germline, CDR1 is SGHTA and CDR2 FQGNSA. The J segment lost 4 bases and the V segment lost 1 base, leaving 2 bases of the junction unmatched. CDR3 sequence: CASSLGTGGFTEAFF. CDR3 in DNA: TGTGCCAGCAGCTTAGGGACAGGGGGCTTCACTGAAGCTTTCTTT.

The rearrangement links TRBV2 to TRBJ2-3; TRBD2 might be the D (6 bases). Germline CDR1 reads SNHLY; CDR2 reads FYNNEI. This CDR3 has 12 residues. V lost 6 bases and J lost 6, with 10 bases in between. CDR3 region: CASRGGLDTQYF. CDR3 sequence (DNA): TGTGCCAGCAGGGGGGGTTTGGATACGCAGTATTTT.

The chain joins TRBV5-1 to TRBJ1-1; D remains ambiguous. The CDR3 contains 14 residues. V was cut by 0 bases and J by 10 bases, with 16 bases left in between. Germline values: CDR1 SGHRS, CDR2 YFSETQ. CDR3 region: CASSLDAEELGAFF. The CDR3 DNA reads as TGCGCCAGCAGCTTGGACGCGGAGGAATTGGGAGCTTTCTTT.

The chain combines TRBV7-3 with TRBJ2-5; 7 bases agree with TRBD2. Per germline, CDR1 SGHTA and CDR2 FQGTGA. V was pared by 5 bases and J by 2 bases, with 8 bases of the junction left unmatched. This CDR3 has 15 residues. CDR3: CASSLKPAGQETQYF. The CDR3 DNA sequence: TGTGCCAGCAGCCTGAAGCCAGCGGGGCAAGAGACCCAGTACTTC.

The rearrangement joins TRBV6-5 to TRBJ2-7; 8 bases fit TRBD1. This CDR3 has 16 residues. The V gene's germline CDR1 is MNHEY and CDR2 SVGAGI. V dropped 0 bases and J dropped 6; count of bases not matched to a gene: 10. This CDR3 is CASSYSYQGAQSEQYF. The CDR3 region has the DNA TGTGCCAGCAGTTACTCATATCAGGGGGCGCAATCCGAGCAGTACTTC.

The chain couples TRBV11-2 to TRBJ2-7, with 13 bases fitting TRBD2. Germline values: CDR1 SGHAT, CDR2 FQNNGV. Trimming cost V 5 bases and J 5 bases; bases outside gene matches: 12. There are 17 residues in the CDR3. The CDR3 loop is CASSPPPGLAGSNEQYF. CDR3 sequence (DNA): TGTGCCAGCAGCCCCCCTCCGGGACTAGCGGGATCTAACGAGCAGTACTTC.

The chain is built from TRBV18 and TRBJ2-7; TRBD1 matches at 9 bases. Per the germline V gene, CDR1 is KGHSH and CDR2 is LQKENI. Losses at the gene ends were 3 bases for V and 2 bases for J; bases not matched to a gene: 8. The CDR3 spans 16 residues. CDR3 DNA sequence: TGTGCCAGCTCACCCGGACAGGGGATGGGAACCTACGAGCAGTACTTC. This encodes CASSPGQGMGTYEQYF. Full variable domain (remainder filled in from reference TRBV18 and TRBJ2-7): NAGVMQNPRHLVRRRGQEARLRCSPMKGHSHVYWYRQLPEEGLKFMVYLQKENIIDESGMPKERFSAEFPKEGPSILRIQQVVRGDSAAYFCASSPGQGMGTYEQYFGPGTRLTVT.